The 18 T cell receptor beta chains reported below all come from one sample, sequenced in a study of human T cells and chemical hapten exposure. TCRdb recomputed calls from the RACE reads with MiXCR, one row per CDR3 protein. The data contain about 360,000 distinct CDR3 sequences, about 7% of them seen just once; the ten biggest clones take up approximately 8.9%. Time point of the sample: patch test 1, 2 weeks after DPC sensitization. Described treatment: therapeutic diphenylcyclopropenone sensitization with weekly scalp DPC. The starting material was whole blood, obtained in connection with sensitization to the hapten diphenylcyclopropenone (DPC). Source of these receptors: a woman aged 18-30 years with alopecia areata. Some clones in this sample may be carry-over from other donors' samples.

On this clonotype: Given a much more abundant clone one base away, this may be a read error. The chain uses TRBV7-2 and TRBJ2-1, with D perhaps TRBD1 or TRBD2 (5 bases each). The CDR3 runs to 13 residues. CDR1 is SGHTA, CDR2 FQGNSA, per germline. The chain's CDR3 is CASSTGARNEQLF. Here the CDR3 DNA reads TGTGCCAGCAGCACCGGGGCCCGGAATGAGCAGCTCTTC.

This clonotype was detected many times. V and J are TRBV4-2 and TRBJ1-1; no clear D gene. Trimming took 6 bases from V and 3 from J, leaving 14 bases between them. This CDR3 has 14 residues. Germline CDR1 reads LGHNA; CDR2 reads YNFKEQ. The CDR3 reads CASRGSPADTEAFF. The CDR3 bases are TGTGCCAGCAGGGGCAGCCCAGCGGACACTGAAGCTTTCTTT.

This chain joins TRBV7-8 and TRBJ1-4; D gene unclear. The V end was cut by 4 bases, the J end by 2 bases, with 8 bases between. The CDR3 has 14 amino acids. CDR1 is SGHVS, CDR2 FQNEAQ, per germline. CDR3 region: CASSYYDTNEKLFF. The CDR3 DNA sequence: TGTGCCAGCAGCTACTATGATACTAATGAAAAACTGTTTTTT.

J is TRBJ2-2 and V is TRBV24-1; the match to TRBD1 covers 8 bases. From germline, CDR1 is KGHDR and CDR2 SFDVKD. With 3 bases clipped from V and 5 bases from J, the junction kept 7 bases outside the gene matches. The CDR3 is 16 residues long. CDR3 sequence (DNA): TGTGCCACCAGTGATAGCAGGGGGCATGTGACCGGGGAGCTGTTTTTT. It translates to CATSDSRGHVTGELFF.

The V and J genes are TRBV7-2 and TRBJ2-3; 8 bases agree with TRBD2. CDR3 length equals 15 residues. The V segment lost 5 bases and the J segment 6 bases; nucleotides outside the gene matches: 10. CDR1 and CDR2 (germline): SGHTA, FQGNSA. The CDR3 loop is CASSQSSGAGDTQYF. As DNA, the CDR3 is TGTGCCAGCAGCCAGAGTAGCGGGGCGGGCGATACGCAGTATTTT.

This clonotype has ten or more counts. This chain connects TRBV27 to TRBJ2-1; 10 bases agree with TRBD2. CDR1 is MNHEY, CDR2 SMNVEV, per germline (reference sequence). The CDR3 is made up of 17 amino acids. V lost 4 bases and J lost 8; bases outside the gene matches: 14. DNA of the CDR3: TGTGCCAGCAGTTACCCCGGTGAAGCGGGGGGGCCTGATGAGCAGTTCTTC. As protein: CASSYPGEAGGPDEQFF.

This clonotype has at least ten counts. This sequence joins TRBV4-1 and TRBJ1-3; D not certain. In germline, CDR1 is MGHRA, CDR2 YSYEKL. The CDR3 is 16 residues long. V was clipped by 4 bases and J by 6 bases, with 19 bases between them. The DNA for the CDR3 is TGCGCCAGCAGCCCGGATTTTGGTTTTACCCAAAACACCATATATTTT. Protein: CASSPDFGFTQNTIYF.

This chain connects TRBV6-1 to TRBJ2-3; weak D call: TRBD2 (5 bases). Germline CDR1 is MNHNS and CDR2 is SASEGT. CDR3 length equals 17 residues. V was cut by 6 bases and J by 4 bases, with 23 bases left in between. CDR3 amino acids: CASRRGGALPSSDTQYF. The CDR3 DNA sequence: TGTGCCAGCAGAAGAGGAGGAGCTCTACCTAGCTCAGATACGCAGTATTTT.

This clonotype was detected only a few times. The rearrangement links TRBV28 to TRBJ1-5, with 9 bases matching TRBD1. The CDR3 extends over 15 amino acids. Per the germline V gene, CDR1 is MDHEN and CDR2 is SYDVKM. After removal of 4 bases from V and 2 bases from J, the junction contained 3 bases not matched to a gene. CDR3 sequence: CASSWTGEGNQPQHF. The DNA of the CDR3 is TGTGCCAGCAGTTGGACAGGGGAAGGCAATCAGCCCCAGCATTTT.

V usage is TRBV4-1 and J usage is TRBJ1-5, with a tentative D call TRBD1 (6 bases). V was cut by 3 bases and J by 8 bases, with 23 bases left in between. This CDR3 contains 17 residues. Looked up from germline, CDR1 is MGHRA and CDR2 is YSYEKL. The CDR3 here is CASSQAPGHSLNEPQHF. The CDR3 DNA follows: TGCGCCAGCAGCCAGGCCCCGGGACATAGCTTGAATGAGCCCCAGCATTTT.

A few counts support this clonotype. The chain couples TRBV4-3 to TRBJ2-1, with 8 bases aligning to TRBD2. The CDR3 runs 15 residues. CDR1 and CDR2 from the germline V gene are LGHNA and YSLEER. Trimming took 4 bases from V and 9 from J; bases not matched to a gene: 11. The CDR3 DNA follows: TGCGCCAGCAGCCCCGCCCGGGGGGGCCCTACTGAGCAGTTCTTC. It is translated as CASSPARGGPTEQFF.

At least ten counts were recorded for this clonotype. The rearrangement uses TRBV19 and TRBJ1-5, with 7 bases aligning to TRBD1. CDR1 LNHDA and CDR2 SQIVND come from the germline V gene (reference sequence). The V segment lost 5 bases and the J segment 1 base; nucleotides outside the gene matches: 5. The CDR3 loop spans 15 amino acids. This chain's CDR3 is CASSEQGSSNQPQHF. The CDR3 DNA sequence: TGTGCCAGTAGTGAACAGGGGTCGAGCAATCAGCCCCAGCATTTT.

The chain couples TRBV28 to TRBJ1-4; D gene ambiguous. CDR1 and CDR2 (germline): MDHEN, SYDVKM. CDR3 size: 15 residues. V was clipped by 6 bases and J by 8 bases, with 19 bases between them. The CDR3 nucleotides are TGTGCCAGCAGAATCTCCTTCCGGGGTCAAGAAAAACTGTTTTTT. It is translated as CASRISFRGQEKLFF.

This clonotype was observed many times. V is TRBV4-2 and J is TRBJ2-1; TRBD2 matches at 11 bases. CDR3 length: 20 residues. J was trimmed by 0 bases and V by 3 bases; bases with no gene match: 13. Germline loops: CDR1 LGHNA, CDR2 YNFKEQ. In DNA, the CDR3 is TGTGCCAGCAGCCACCCCGACCGGACTAGCGGGTTAAGCTCCTACAATGAGCAGTTCTTC. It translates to CASSHPDRTSGLSSYNEQFF.

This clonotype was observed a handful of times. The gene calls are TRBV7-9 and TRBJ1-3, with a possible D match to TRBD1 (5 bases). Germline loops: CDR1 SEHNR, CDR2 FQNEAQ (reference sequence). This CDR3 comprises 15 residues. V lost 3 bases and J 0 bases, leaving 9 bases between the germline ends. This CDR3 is CASSLGHSSGNTIYF. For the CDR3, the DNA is TGTGCCAGCAGCTTGGGGCATTCCTCTGGAAACACCATATATTTT.

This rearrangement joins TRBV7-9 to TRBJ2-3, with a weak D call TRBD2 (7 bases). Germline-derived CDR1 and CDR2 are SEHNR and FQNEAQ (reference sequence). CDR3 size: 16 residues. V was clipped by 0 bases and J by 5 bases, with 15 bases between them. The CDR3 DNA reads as TGTGCCAGCAGCTTAGCGGGCGGGGGCCCCGGAGATACGCAGTATTTT. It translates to CASSLAGGGPGDTQYF.

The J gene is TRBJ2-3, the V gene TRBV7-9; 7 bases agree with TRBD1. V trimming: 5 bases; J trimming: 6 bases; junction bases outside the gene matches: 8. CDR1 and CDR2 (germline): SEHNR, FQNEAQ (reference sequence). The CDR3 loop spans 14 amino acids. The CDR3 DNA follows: TGTGCCAGCAGCCCGGACAGGAGCCCGGATACGCAGTATTTT. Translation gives CASSPDRSPDTQYF.

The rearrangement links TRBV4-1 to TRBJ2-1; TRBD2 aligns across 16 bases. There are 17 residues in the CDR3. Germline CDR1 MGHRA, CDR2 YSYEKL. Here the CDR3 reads CAKSGTSGGVPPNEQFF. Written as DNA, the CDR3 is TGCGCGAAATCCGGGACTAGCGGGGGGGTACCGCCCAATGAGCAGTTCTTC.